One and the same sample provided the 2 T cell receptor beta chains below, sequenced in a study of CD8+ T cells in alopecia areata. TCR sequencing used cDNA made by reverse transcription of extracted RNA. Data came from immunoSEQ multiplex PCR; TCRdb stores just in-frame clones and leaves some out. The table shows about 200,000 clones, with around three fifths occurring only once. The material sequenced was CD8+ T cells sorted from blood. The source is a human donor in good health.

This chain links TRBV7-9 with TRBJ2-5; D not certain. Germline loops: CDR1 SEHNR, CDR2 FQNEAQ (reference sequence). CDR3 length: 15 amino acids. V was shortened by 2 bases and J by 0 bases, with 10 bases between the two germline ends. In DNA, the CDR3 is TGTGCCAGCAGCTTAACTCTTGGGTACCAAGAGACCCAGTACTTC. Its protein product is CASSLTLGYQETQYF.

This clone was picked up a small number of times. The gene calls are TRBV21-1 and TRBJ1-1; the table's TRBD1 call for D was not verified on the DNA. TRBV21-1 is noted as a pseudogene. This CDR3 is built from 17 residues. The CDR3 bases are TGTGCCAGCAGTCAGTCCCCCCCGACAGGGGATAGCACTGAAGCTTTCTTT. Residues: CASSQSPPTGDSTEAFF.